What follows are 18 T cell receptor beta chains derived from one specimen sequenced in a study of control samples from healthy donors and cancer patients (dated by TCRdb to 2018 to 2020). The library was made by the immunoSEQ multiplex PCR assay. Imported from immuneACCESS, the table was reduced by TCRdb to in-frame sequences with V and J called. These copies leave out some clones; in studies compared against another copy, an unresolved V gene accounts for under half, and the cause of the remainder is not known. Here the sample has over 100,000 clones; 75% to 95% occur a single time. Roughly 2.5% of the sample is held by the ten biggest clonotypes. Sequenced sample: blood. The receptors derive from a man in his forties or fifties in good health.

Here the CDR3 DNA reads TGTGCCAGCAGCCCGTGGTCTAATGAGCAGTTCTTC. The encoded protein is CASSPWSNEQFF. J is TRBJ2-1 and V is TRBV3-1 (or the pseudogene TRBV3-2); the D is unclear. Trimming shortened V by 4 bases and J by 7 bases, and 8 bases separated the two germline ends. Germline V lookup: CDR1 LGHDT, CDR2 YNNKEL (reference sequence). The CDR3 runs to 12 residues.

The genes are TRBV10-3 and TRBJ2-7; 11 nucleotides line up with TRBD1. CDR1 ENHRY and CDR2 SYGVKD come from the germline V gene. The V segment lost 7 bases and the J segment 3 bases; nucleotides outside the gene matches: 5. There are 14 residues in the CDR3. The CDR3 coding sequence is TGTGCCATCACCAACGGGACAGGGGGCTACGAGCAGTACTTC. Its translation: CAITNGTGGYEQYF.

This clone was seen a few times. CDR3 nucleotides: TGTGCCAGCAGCGTAGTCTCTAGCGGGGGGGCGTTTAAGAATGAGCAGTTCTTC. It specifies CASSVVSSGGAFKNEQFF. This sequence joins TRBV9 and TRBJ2-1; 12 bases match TRBD2. With V trimmed by 0 bases and J by 7 bases, 11 bases remained unmatched. The CDR3 covers 18 residues. CDR1 is SGDLS and CDR2 is YYNGEE in the germline V gene.

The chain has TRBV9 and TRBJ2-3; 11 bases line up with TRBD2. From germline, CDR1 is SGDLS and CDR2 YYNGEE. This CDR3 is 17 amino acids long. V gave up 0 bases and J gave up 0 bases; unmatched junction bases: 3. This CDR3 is CASSVGASGGSTDTQYF. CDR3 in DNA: TGTGCCAGCAGCGTAGGAGCTAGCGGGGGGAGCACAGATACGCAGTATTTT.

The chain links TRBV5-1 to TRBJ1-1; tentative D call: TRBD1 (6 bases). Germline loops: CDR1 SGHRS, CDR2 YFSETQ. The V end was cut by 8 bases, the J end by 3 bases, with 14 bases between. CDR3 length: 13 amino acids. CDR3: CARTGWFDTEAFF. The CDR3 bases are TGCGCCAGAACAGGGTGGTTTGACACTGAAGCTTTCTTT.

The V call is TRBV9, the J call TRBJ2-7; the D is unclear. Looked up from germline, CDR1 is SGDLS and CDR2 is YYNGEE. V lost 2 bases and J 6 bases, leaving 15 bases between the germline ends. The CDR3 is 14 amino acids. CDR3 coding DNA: TGTGCCAGCAGCGTCACCGGGTCTATCTCCGAGCAGTACTTC. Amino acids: CASSVTGSISEQYF. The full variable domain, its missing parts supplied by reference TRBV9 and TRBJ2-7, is DSGVTQTPKHLITATGQRVTLRCSPRSGDLSVYWYQQSLDQGLQFLIQYYNGEERAKGNILERFSAQQFPDLHSELNLSSLELGDSALYFCASSVTGSISEQYFGPGTRLTVT.

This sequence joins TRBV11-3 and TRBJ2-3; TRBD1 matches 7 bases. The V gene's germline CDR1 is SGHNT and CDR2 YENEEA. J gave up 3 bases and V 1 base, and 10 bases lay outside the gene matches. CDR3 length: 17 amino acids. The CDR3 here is CASSLGRGGVRTDTQYF. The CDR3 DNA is TGTGCCAGCAGCTTAGGTCGAGGGGGCGTCAGAACAGATACGCAGTATTTT.

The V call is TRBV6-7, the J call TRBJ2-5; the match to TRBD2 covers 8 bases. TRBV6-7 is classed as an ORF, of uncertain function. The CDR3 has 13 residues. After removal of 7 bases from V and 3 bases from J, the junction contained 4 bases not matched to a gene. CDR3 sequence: CASIQLAEETQYF. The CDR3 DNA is TGTGCCAGCATCCAACTAGCGGAAGAGACCCAGTACTTC.

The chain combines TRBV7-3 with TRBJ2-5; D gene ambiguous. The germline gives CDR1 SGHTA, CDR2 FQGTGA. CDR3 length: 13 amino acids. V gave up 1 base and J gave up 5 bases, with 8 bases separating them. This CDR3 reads CASSLKSMETQYF. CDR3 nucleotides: TGTGCCAGCAGCTTAAAATCTATGGAGACCCAGTACTTC. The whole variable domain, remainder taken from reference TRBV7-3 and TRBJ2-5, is GAGVSQTPSNKVTEKGKYVELRCDPISGHTALYWYRQSLGQGPEFLIYFQGTGAADDSGLPNDRFFAVRPEGSVSTLKIQRTERGDSAVYLCASSLKSMETQYFGPGTRLLVL.

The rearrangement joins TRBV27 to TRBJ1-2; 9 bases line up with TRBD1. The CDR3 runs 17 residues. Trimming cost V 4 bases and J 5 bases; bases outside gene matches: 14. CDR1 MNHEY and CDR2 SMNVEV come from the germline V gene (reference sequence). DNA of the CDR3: TGTGCCAGCAGTTCCCCTACAACAGGGGGCGCGTGGTATGGCTACACCTTC. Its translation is CASSSPTTGGAWYGYTF.

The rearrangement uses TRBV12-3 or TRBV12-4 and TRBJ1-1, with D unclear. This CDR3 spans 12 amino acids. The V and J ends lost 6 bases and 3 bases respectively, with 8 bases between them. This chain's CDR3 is CASSRLYTEAFF. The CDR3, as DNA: TGTGCCAGCAGCCGACTCTACACTGAAGCTTTCTTT.

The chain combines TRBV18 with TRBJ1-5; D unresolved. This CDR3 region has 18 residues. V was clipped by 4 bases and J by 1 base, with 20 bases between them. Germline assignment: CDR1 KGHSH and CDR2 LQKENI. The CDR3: CASSLPYEGRYSNQPQHF. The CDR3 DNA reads TGTGCCAGCTCACTACCATACGAGGGAAGGTACAGCAATCAGCCCCAGCATTTT.

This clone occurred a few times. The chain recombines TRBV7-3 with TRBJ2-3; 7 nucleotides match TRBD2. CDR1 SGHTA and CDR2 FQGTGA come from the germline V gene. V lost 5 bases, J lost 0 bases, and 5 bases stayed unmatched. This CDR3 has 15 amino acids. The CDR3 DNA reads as TGTGCCAGCAGCGCGGGAGCTTCTAGCACAGATACGCAGTATTTT. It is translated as CASSAGASSTDTQYF.

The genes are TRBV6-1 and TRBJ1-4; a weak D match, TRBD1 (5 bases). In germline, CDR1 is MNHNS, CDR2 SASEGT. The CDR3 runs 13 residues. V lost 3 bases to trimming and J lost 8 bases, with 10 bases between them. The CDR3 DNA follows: TGTGCCAGCAGTGACAGGGTGCGGGAAAAACTGTTTTTT. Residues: CASSDRVREKLFF.

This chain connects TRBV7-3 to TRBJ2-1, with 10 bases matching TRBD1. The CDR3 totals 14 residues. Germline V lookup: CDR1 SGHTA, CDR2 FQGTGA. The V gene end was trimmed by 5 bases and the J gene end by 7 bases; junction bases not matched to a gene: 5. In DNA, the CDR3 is TGTGCCAGCAGCCGACAGGGGGCGCATAATGAGCAGTTCTTC. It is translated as CASSRQGAHNEQFF.

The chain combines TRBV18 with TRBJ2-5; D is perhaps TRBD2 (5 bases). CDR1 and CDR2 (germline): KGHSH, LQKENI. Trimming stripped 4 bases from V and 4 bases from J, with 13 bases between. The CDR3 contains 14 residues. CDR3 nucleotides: TGTGCCAGCTCACAGGACTCAGGTCGAGAGACCCAGTACTTC. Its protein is CASSQDSGRETQYF.

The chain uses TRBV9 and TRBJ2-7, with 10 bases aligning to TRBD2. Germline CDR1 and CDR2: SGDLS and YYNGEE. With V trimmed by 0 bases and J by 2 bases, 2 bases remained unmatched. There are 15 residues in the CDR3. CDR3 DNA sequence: TGTGCCAGCAGCGTAGGAAGCGGGGGGGCCTACGAGCAGTACTTC. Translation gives CASSVGSGGAYEQYF.

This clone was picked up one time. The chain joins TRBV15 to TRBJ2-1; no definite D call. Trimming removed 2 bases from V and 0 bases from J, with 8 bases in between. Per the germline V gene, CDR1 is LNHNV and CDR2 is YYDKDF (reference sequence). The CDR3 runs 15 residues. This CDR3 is CATSRPQSSYNEQFF. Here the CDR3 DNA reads TGTGCCACCAGCAGACCACAAAGCTCCTACAATGAGCAGTTCTTC.